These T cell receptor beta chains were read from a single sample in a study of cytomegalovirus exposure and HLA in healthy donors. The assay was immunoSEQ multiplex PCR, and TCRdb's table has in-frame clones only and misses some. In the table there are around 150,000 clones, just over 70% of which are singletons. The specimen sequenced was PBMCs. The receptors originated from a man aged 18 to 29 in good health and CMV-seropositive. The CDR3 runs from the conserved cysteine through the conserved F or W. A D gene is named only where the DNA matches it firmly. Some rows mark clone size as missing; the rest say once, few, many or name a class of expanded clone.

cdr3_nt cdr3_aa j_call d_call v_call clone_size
TGCGCCAGCAGTGGACAGGGGGTATTAGCTGAAGCTTTCTTT CASSGQGVLAEAFF TRBJ1-1 TRBD1 TRBV10-2 .
TGTGCCAGCAGCTTGACACCCGGACTAGGCAATGAGCAGTTCTTC CASSLTPGLGNEQFF TRBJ2-1 TRBD2 TRBV5-6 .
TGTGCCAGCAGTTTATGGAGGAGGAGGGACACTGAAGCTTTCTTT CASSLWRRRDTEAFF TRBJ1-1 . TRBV28 .
TGTGCCAGCAGTGAAGCGCTAAGGGCTTGGGGCGGGGGACGCACAGATACGCAGTATTTT CASSEALRAWGGGRTDTQYF TRBJ2-3 TRBD2 TRBV6-1 .
TGCGCCAGCAGCTTGAGACAGGGAGCAGATACGCAGTATTTT CASSLRQGADTQYF TRBJ2-3 TRBD1 TRBV5-1 .
TGTGCCAGCAGCCAAGGAGTGTATGGCTACACCTTC CASSQGVYGYTF TRBJ1-2 . TRBV14 .
TGTGCCAGCAGTCAAGGGGTACCGGCCAATGAGCAGTTCTTC CASSQGVPANEQFF TRBJ2-1 . TRBV11-3 few
TGTGCCAGCAGCGCCACCGGGACTAGCGGAAACAATGAGCAGTTCTTC CASSATGTSGNNEQFF TRBJ2-1 TRBD2 TRBV13 few
TGTGCCAGTAGTATCGAGGGGGCCAGGCTCAATCAGCCCCAGCATTTT CASSIEGARLNQPQHF TRBJ1-5 TRBD1 TRBV19 few
TGTGCCAGCAGCCTCACTCCTAGCGGGGGGAATAAAGAGACCCAGTACTTC CASSLTPSGGNKETQYF TRBJ2-5 TRBD2 TRBV4-2 once
TGTGCCAGCAGCTACCACAGGGGTTCGAATTCACCCCTCCACTTT CASSYHRGSNSPLHF TRBJ1-6 TRBD1 TRBV13 .
TGCGCCAGCAGCCAAGATCAATCGCAGAAGAACACTGAAGCTTTCTTT CASSQDQSQKNTEAFF TRBJ1-1 . TRBV4-1 .
TGTGCCAGCAGTCCACAGAGTAACTATGGCTACACCTTC CASSPQSNYGYTF TRBJ1-2 . TRBV6-5 .
TGTGCCAGCAGCATCAGCGGGGGGGTTGGCAATGAGCAGTTCTTC CASSISGGVGNEQFF TRBJ2-1 TRBD2 TRBV9 once
TGTGCCAGCACCCCAACCGGGACAGGGGGGTACAATGAGCAGTTCTTC CASTPTGTGGYNEQFF TRBJ2-1 TRBD1 TRBV9 .
TGCGCCAGCAGCCGGGAGGGTCGGGACACCGAAGCTTTCTTT CASSREGRDTEAFF TRBJ1-1 . TRBV4-1 .
TGTGCCAGCTCCCCTCAGGGGATTGAAGCTTTCTTT CASSPQGIEAFF TRBJ1-1 . TRBV18 once
TGCGCCAGCAGCCCAAACGCAGGGGGCGGGTATGGCTACACCTTC CASSPNAGGGYGYTF TRBJ1-2 TRBD1 TRBV5-1 .
TGCGCCAGCAGCCAAGAAGGGGTTTACTACAATGAGCAGTTCTTC CASSQEGVYYNEQFF TRBJ2-1 . TRBV4-1 .
TGTGCCAGCAGCTTGAACCGGGGCATTCAGTACTTC CASSLNRGIQYF TRBJ2-4 . TRBV5-6 .
TGTGCCAGCATCATACAGGGACATCTACGTTCGTCCGGGGCCAACGTCCTGACTTTC CASIIQGHLRSSGANVLTF TRBJ2-6 . TRBV11-2 .
TGTGCCAGCAGTTTATGGGGACAGGGTGGTTTATCCTACAATGAGCAGTTCTTC CASSLWGQGGLSYNEQFF TRBJ2-1 TRBD1 TRBV27 .
TGTGCCAGCAGTGTGGACAGGGCCCAGAACACTGAAGCTTTCTTT CASSVDRAQNTEAFF TRBJ1-1 TRBD1 TRBV2 .
TGTGCCAGCAGCCAAGAAGGGGTGGGGGGGACCGGGGAGCTGTTTTTT CASSQEGVGGTGELFF TRBJ2-2 TRBD2 TRBV4-2 .
TGTGCCAGCAGTTTATGGGACAGGGATGGTTCACCCCTCCACTTT CASSLWDRDGSPLHF TRBJ1-6 TRBD1 TRBV28 few
TGTGCCAGCAGCCCGGGACAGGGTAGTGAAAAACTGTTTTTT CASSPGQGSEKLFF TRBJ1-4 TRBD1 TRBV4-2 .